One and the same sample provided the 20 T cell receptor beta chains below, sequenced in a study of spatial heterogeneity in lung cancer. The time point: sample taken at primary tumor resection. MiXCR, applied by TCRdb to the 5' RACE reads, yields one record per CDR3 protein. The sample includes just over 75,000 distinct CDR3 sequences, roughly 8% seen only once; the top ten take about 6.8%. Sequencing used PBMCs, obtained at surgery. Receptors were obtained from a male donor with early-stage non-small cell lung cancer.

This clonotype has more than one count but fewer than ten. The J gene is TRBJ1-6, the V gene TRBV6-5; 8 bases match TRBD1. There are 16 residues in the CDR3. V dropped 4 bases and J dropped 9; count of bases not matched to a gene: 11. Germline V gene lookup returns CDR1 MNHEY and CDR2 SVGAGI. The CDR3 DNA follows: TGTGCCAGCAGTTCTGGGGATAGACAGGGGAGTTCACCCCTCCACTTT. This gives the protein CASSSGDRQGSSPLHF.

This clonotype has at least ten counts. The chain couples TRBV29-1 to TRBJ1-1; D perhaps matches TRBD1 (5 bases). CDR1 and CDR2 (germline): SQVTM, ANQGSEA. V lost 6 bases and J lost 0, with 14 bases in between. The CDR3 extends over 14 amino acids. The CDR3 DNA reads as TGCAGCGTGCGGGACCCCACCATGAACACTGAAGCTTTCTTT. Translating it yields CSVRDPTMNTEAFF.

The CDR3 loop reads CASREQNTGELFF. The CDR3 DNA sequence: TGTGCCAGCCGAGAGCAGAACACCGGGGAGCTGTTTTTT. V gene TRBV7-2 combines with J gene TRBJ2-2; D ambiguous. Germline V gene data show CDR1 as SGHTA and CDR2 as FQGNSA. The CDR3 consists of 13 residues. Trimming left V 8 bases short and J 1 base short, with 8 bases between.

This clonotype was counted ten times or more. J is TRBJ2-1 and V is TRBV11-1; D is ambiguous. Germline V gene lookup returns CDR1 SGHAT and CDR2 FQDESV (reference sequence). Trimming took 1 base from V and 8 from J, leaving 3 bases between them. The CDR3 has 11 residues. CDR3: CASSLGHEQFF. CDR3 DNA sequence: TGTGCCAGCAGCTTAGGACATGAGCAGTTCTTC. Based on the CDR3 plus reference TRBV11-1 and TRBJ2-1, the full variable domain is EAEVAQSPRYKITEKSQAVAFWCDPISGHATLYWYRQILGQGPELLVQFQDESVVDDSQLPKDRFSAERLKGVDSTLKIQPAELGDSAMYLCASSLGHEQFFGPGTRLTVL.

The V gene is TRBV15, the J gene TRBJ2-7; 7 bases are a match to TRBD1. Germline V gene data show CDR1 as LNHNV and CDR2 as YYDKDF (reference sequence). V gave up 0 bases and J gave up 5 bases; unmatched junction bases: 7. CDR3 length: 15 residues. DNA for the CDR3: TGTGCCACCAGCAGAGATGCGCTGACAGGGAACGAGCAGTACTTC. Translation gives CATSRDALTGNEQYF.

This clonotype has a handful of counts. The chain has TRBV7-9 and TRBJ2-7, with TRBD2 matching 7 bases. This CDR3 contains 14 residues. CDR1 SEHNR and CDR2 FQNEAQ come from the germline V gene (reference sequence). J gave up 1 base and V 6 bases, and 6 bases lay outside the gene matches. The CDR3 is CASRGGRGSYEQYF. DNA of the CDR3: TGTGCCAGCAGGGGAGGGAGAGGATCCTACGAGCAGTACTTC.

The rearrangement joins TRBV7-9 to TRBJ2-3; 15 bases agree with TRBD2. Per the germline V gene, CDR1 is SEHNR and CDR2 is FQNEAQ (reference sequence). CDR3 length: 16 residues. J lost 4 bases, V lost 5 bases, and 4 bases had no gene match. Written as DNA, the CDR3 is TGTGCCAGCAGCACCGGGACTAGCGGGAGGCCAGATACGCAGTATTTT. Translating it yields CASSTGTSGRPDTQYF.

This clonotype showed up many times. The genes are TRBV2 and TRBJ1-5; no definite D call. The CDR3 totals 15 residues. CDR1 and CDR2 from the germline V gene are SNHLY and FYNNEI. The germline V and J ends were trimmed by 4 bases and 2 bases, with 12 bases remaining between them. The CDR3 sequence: CASSAQAWGNQPQHF. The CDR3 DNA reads TGTGCCAGCAGTGCCCAGGCGTGGGGCAATCAGCCCCAGCATTTT.

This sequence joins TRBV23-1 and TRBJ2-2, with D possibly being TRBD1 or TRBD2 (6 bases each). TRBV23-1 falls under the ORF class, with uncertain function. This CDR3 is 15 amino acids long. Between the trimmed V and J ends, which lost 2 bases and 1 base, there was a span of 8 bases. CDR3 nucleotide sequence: TGCGCCAGCAGTCAAGCGGGACAGAACACCGGGGAGCTGTTTTTT. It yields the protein CASSQAGQNTGELFF.

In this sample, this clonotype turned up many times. Written as DNA, the CDR3 is TGTGCCAGCTCCGGACCAAACAATGAGCAGTTCTTC. Translated, it gives CASSGPNNEQFF. The gene calls are TRBV7-9 and TRBJ2-1; D unresolved. V lost 8 bases and J lost 5, with 10 bases in between. Looked up from germline, CDR1 is SEHNR and CDR2 is FQNEAQ (reference sequence). CDR3 size: 12 residues.

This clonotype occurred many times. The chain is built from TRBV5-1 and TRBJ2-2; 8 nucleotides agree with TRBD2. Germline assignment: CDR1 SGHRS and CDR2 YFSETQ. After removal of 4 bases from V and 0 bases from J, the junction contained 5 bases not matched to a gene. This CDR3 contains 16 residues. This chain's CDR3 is CASSLLAGPNTGELFF. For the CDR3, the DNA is TGCGCCAGCAGCCTCCTAGCGGGTCCGAACACCGGGGAGCTGTTTTTT.

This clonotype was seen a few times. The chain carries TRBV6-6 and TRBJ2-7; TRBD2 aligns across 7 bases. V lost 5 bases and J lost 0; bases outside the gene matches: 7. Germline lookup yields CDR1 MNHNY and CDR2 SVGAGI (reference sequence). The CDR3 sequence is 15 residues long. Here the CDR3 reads CASSLLASSSYEQYF. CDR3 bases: TGTGCCAGCAGTCTACTAGCGTCAAGCTCCTACGAGCAGTACTTC.

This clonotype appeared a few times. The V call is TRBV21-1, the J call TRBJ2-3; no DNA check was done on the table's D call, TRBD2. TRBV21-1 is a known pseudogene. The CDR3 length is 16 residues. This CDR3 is CARVRPSLGTTDTQYF. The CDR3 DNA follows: TGTGCCAGAGTTCGGCCGTCCCTCGGGACCACAGATACGCAGTATTTT.

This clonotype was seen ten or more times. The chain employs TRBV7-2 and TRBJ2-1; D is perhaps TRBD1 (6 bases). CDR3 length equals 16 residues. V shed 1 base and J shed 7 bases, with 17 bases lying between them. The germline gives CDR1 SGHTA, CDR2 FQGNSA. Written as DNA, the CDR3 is TGTGCCAGCAGCTTAGGATTCGGGCAGGGGAAGAATGAGCAGTTCTTC. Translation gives CASSLGFGQGKNEQFF. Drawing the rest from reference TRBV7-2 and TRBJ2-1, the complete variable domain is GAGVSQSPSNKVTEKGKDVELRCDPISGHTALYWYRQSLGQGLEFLIYFQGNSAPDKSGLPSDRFSAERTGGSVSTLTIQRTQQEDSAVYLCASSLGFGQGKNEQFFGPGTRLTVL.

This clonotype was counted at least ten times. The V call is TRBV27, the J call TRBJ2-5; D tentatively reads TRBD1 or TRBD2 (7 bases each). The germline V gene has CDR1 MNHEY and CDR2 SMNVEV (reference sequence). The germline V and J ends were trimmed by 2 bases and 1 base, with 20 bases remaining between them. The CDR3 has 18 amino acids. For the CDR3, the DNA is TGTGCCAGCAGTTTAACTATCCGACAGGGAGGGGGCCAAGAGACCCAGTACTTC. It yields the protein CASSLTIRQGGGQETQYF.

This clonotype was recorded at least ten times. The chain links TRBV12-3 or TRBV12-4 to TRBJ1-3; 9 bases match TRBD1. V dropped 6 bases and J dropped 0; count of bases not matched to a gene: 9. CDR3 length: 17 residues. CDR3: CASRTTGGTGSGNTIYF. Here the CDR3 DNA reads TGTGCCAGCAGGACGACAGGGGGGACCGGCTCTGGAAACACCATATATTTT.

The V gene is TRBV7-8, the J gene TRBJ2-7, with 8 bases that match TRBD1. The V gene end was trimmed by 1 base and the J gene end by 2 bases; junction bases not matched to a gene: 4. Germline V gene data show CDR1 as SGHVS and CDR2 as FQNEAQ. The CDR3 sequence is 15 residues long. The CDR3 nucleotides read TGTGCCAGCAGCTTAGGACTGGACAGGGCCTACGAGCAGTACTTC. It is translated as CASSLGLDRAYEQYF.

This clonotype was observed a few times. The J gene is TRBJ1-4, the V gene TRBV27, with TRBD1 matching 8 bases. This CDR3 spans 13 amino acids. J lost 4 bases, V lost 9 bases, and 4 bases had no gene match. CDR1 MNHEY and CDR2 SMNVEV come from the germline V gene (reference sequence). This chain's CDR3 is CASSGGFNEKLFF. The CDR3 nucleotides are TGTGCCAGTTCAGGGGGCTTTAATGAAAAACTGTTTTTT.

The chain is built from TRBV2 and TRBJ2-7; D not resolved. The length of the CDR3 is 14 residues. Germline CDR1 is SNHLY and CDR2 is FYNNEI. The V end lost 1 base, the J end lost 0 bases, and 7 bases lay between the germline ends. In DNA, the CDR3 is TGTGCCAGCAGTGAAGGGATTCCCTCCTACGAGCAGTACTTC. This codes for CASSEGIPSYEQYF.

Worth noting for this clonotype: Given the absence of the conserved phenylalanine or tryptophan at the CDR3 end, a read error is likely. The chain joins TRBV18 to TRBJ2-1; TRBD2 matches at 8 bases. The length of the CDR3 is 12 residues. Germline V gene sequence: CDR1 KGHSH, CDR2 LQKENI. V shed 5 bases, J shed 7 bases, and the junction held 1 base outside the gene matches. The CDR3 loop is CASSKRENEQFL. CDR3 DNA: TGTGCCAGCTCAAAGCGGGAGAATGAGCAGTTCCTC.